These 29 T cell receptor beta chains originate from one sample sequenced in a study of vaccination effects on CD4 cells after COVID-19. The data were produced by immunoSEQ multiplex PCR, yet TCRdb's version contains in-frame clones alone and is incomplete. The table has around 49,000 clones, about three quarters seen once. Researchers isolated CD4+ T cells once less than 13 days of culture had elapsed. Everyone in the study got two shots of either the BNT162b2 or mRNA-1273 vaccine. No cognate antigen is known for these TCRs. Sequenced here: CD4+ T cells from PBMCs cultured without peptide, sampled after COVID-19 vaccination. All receptors derive from a human donor who received a COVID-19 vaccine.

The chain combines TRBV29-1 with TRBJ1-1; D is ambiguous. The CDR3 totals 12 residues. The V end lost 0 bases, the J end lost 11 bases, and 13 bases lay between the germline ends. Germline CDR1 is SQVTM and CDR2 is ANQGSEA. This CDR3 reads CSVEDLSDWAFF. The CDR3, as DNA: TGCAGCGTTGAAGATCTTTCGGATTGGGCTTTCTTT.

The chain employs TRBV4-1 and TRBJ2-7, with D perhaps assigned TRBD1 or TRBD2 (5 bases each). The CDR3 is 15 amino acids. CDR1 and CDR2 from the germline V gene are MGHRA and YSYEKL. V was trimmed by 4 bases and J by 0 bases, leaving 13 bases between them. In nucleotides, the CDR3 is TGCGCCAGCAGCCCGAGGGGCCCCCTCTCCTACGAGCAGTACTTC. As protein: CASSPRGPLSYEQYF.

CDR3 nucleotides: TGCGCCAGCAGCTCTAGACTAGCGGGAGGCATGGATACGCAGTATTTT. Translated, it gives CASSSRLAGGMDTQYF. This chain uses TRBV5-1 with TRBJ2-3, with TRBD2 matching 13 bases. The CDR3 has 16 residues. V lost 3 bases, J lost 6 bases, and 7 bases stayed unmatched. Germline CDR1 SGHRS, CDR2 YFSETQ.

The chain combines TRBV5-1 with TRBJ2-1, with 8 bases that match TRBD1. The CDR3 length is 16 residues. The ends lost 0 bases at V and 4 bases at J; junction bases unmatched: 6. From germline, CDR1 is SGHRS and CDR2 YFSETQ. The CDR3 DNA is TGCGCCAGCAGCTTGGGGGGGACAGGCAAATACAATGAGCAGTTCTTC. As protein: CASSLGGTGKYNEQFF. Combining the CDR3 with reference TRBV5-1 and TRBJ2-1 gives the whole variable domain KAGVTQTPRYLIKTRGQQVTLSCSPISGHRSVSWYQQTPGQGLQFLFEYFSETQRNKGNFPGRFSGRQFSNSRSEMNVSTLELGDSALYLCASSLGGTGKYNEQFFGPGTRLTVL.

V is TRBV9 and J is TRBJ2-1; 10 bases fit TRBD2. The germline V gene encodes CDR1 SGDLS and CDR2 YYNGEE. The CDR3 contains 16 residues. J gave up 3 bases and V 1 base, and 4 bases lay outside the gene matches. Written as DNA, the CDR3 is TGTGCCAGCAGCGTATCTCCTAGCGGGAGCTACAATGAGCAGTTCTTC. It encodes CASSVSPSGSYNEQFF.

CDR3 amino acids: CASGLVESWEATGELFF. Written as DNA, the CDR3 is TGTGCTAGTGGTTTGGTAGAGTCCTGGGAGGCCACCGGGGAGCTGTTTTTT. The gene calls are TRBV12-5 and TRBJ2-2, with TRBD2 as a possible D gene (6 bases). The CDR3 sequence is 17 residues long. V lost 0 bases and J 4 bases, leaving 15 bases between the germline ends. The germline V gene has CDR1 LGHNT and CDR2 FRNRAP.

The chain couples TRBV7-2 to TRBJ2-7; weak D call: TRBD1 (5 bases). V lost 5 bases and J 3 bases, leaving 17 bases between the germline ends. The CDR3 consists of 15 residues. CDR1 and CDR2 (germline): SGHTA, FQGNSA. CDR3 region: CASSVTPGSVYEQYF. CDR3 sequence (DNA): TGTGCCAGCAGCGTGACCCCAGGGTCCGTCTACGAGCAGTACTTC.

The chain combines TRBV10-1 with TRBJ2-5; no clear D gene. The germline V and J ends were trimmed by 0 bases and 5 bases, with 10 bases remaining between them. CDR3 size: 14 residues. The germline CDR1 and CDR2 sequences are WNHNN and SYGVQD (reference sequence). CDR3 coding DNA: TGCGCCAGCAGTGAGTCAGGGTCGCGGGAGACCCAGTACTTC. Encoded protein: CASSESGSRETQYF.

This chain uses TRBV29-1 with TRBJ1-5; no clear D. CDR1 SQVTM and CDR2 ANQGSEA come from the germline V gene. CDR3 size: 13 residues. V was pared by 6 bases and J by 1 base, with 10 bases between. The CDR3 reads CSVRENSNQPQHF. CDR3 nucleotides: TGCAGCGTGAGGGAAAACAGCAATCAGCCCCAGCATTTT.

The chain combines TRBV5-1 with TRBJ1-1; TRBD1 might be the D (5 bases). Germline assignment: CDR1 SGHRS and CDR2 YFSETQ. This CDR3 has 18 amino acids. V was trimmed by 0 bases and J by 0 bases, leaving 18 bases between them. CDR3 nucleotide sequence: TGCGCCAGCAGCTTGGCCACCGGGGCAGCGGGTATGAACACTGAAGCTTTCTTT. This encodes CASSLATGAAGMNTEAFF.

Only a few counts were recorded for this clone. The chain employs TRBV7-9 and TRBJ2-5; D unresolved. Germline assignment: CDR1 SEHNR and CDR2 FQNEAQ (reference sequence). V gave up 2 bases and J gave up 9 bases, with 10 bases separating them. The CDR3 is made up of 12 amino acids. CDR3 sequence (DNA): TGTGCCAGCAGCTTAAGGATTGAGGCCCAGTACTTC. Its protein is CASSLRIEAQYF.

CDR3 coding DNA: TGTGCCAGCTGGACTAGCACCTTCTCCCGGTCGGAGACCCAGTACTTC. Translation gives CASWTSTFSRSETQYF. The chain couples TRBV2 to TRBJ2-5; 8 nucleotides line up with TRBD2. The CDR3 totals 16 residues. The germline gives CDR1 SNHLY, CDR2 FYNNEI. V was clipped by 8 bases and J by 5 bases; unmatched bases: 16.

This clone was recorded only once. The rearrangement uses TRBV19 and TRBJ2-5, with unresolved D. The CDR3 covers 12 residues. CDR1 and CDR2 (germline): LNHDA, SQIVND (reference sequence). V was cut by 5 bases and J by 2 bases, with 6 bases left in between. The CDR3 DNA follows: TGTGCCAGTAGTTTTGGTCAAGAGACCCAGTACTTC. Translating gives CASSFGQETQYF.

The V call is TRBV18, the J call TRBJ2-7; D is perhaps TRBD1 (6 bases). The CDR3 spans 14 residues. Trimming took 2 bases from V and 4 from J, leaving 12 bases between them. Per the germline V gene, CDR1 is KGHSH and CDR2 is LQKENI. CDR3 residues: CASSPSLQGYEQYF. The CDR3 nucleotides are TGTGCCAGCTCACCATCTTTACAGGGTTACGAGCAGTACTTC.

The rearrangement links TRBV6-6 to TRBJ1-2, with D maybe TRBD1 (5 bases). V was cut by 7 bases and J by 2 bases, with 11 bases left in between. This CDR3 contains 13 residues. The germline gives CDR1 MNHNY, CDR2 SVGAGI (reference sequence). CDR3 nucleotides: TGTGCCAGCACGGGCAGGGACAACTATGGCTACACCTTC. Its protein product is CASTGRDNYGYTF.

This clone was counted a few times. The genes are TRBV3-1 (or the pseudogene TRBV3-2) and TRBJ1-6; D call uncertain. Germline values: CDR1 LGHDT, CDR2 YNNKEL (reference sequence). The CDR3 has 12 residues. Trimming left V 3 bases short and J 11 bases short, with 8 bases between. For the CDR3, the DNA is TGTGCCAGCAGCCAGTCCTTCGCACCCCTCCACTTT. This translates into CASSQSFAPLHF.

The chain has TRBV10-3 and TRBJ1-2, with D maybe TRBD1 (6 bases). Trimming took off 4 bases at V and 8 bases at J, with 11 bases between the two ends. The CDR3 runs to 12 residues. Looked up from germline, CDR1 is ENHRY and CDR2 is SYGVKD. DNA for the CDR3: TGTGCCATCAGTGCATCAGGGGAAGGCTACACCTTC. As protein: CAISASGEGYTF.

Only one count was recorded for this clone. V is TRBV19 and J is TRBJ1-1, with a tentative D call TRBD1 (5 bases). The CDR3 loop spans 15 amino acids. The germline CDR1 and CDR2 sequences are LNHDA and SQIVND (reference sequence). The V end lost 5 bases, the J end lost 2 bases, and 15 bases lay between the germline ends. This CDR3 reads CASSGAVRFNTEAFF. The CDR3 DNA reads TGTGCCAGTAGTGGGGCCGTGCGGTTTAACACTGAAGCTTTCTTT. Using reference TRBV19 and TRBJ1-1 for the parts outside the CDR3, the full variable domain is DGGITQSPKYLFRKEGQNVTLSCEQNLNHDAMYWYRQDPGQGLRLIYYSQIVNDFQKGDIAEGYSVSREKKESFPLTVTSAQKNPTAFYLCASSGAVRFNTEAFFGQGTRLTVV.

This chain joins TRBV2 and TRBJ1-5; no firm D call. This CDR3 is built from 16 residues. Trimming removed 4 bases at V and 1 base at J, with 14 bases between. Germline assignment: CDR1 SNHLY and CDR2 FYNNEI. The CDR3 coding sequence is TGTGCCAGCAGTGTGCTAGCCGGGATGAGCAATCAGCCCCAGCATTTT. This sequence encodes CASSVLAGMSNQPQHF.

This clone was found a few times. The V and J genes are TRBV4-1 and TRBJ1-1; weak D call: TRBD1 (5 bases). Germline-derived CDR1 and CDR2 are MGHRA and YSYEKL. The CDR3 is 20 amino acids. Trimming removed 3 bases at V and 1 base at J, with 27 bases between. In DNA, the CDR3 is TGCGCCAGCAGCCACGACCGGCAGGGTAGTAGTAGGTTGTCGAACACTGAAGCTTTCTTT. Translation: CASSHDRQGSSRLSNTEAFF.

The chain has TRBV30 and TRBJ2-5; TRBD2 agrees at 7 bases. This CDR3 contains 13 residues. Germline V gene sequence: CDR1 GTSNPN, CDR2 SVGIG (reference sequence). The junction had 10 bases not matched to a gene; V was cut back by 8 bases and J by 4 bases. The CDR3 region is CALGTGGGETQYF. CDR3 coding DNA: TGTGCCCTAGGGACTGGGGGGGGAGAGACCCAGTACTTC.

The chain carries TRBV6-5 and TRBJ2-2, with 9 bases that match TRBD2. Germline-derived CDR1 and CDR2 are MNHEY and SVGAGI. The CDR3 spans 16 residues. The trim removed 3 bases at V and 7 bases at J, leaving 9 bases unmatched. CDR3 bases: TGTGCCAGCAGTTATCTGGCGGGAGGGCCTGGCGGGGAGCTGTTTTTT. Translation: CASSYLAGGPGGELFF.

This chain connects TRBV19 to TRBJ1-1; no clear D gene. Germline CDR1 and CDR2: LNHDA and SQIVND (reference sequence). Trimming took 3 bases from V and 6 from J, leaving 11 bases between them. This CDR3 has 13 residues. CDR3 in amino acids: CASSIKGGSEAFF. DNA for the CDR3: TGTGCCAGTAGTATCAAGGGCGGCTCTGAAGCTTTCTTT.

This clone was found once. V and J are TRBV24-1 and TRBJ1-3; D might be TRBD1 (5 bases). The length of the CDR3 is 14 residues. Trimming removed 3 bases from V and 0 bases from J, with 5 bases in between. CDR1 and CDR2 (germline): KGHDR, SFDVKD. CDR3 DNA sequence: TGTGCCACCAGTGATGACAGCTCTGGAAACACCATATATTTT. It is translated as CATSDDSSGNTIYF.

The rearrangement uses TRBV2 and TRBJ2-1; the match to TRBD1 covers 8 bases. Germline CDR1 reads SNHLY; CDR2 reads FYNNEI. V lost 7 bases, J lost 9 bases, and 5 bases stayed unmatched. There are 12 residues in the CDR3. The CDR3 coding sequence is TGTGCCAGCATCCGACAGGGGAGTGAGCAGTTCTTC. Translated, it gives CASIRQGSEQFF.

CDR3 region: CASSYSPQGNQPQHF. In nucleotides, the CDR3 is TGTGCCAGCAGTTACTCGCCACAGGGAAATCAGCCCCAGCATTTT. This chain connects TRBV6-5 to TRBJ1-5; D may be TRBD1 (6 bases). Germline V gene sequence: CDR1 MNHEY, CDR2 SVGAGI. V was clipped by 0 bases and J by 4 bases, with 10 bases between them. There are 15 residues in the CDR3.

This chain links TRBV10-3 with TRBJ1-1; no reliable D call. The germline gives CDR1 ENHRY, CDR2 SYGVKD. The CDR3 length is 15 residues. With 6 bases removed from V and 11 bases from J, the gap between germline ends came to 25 bases. CDR3 coding DNA: TGTGCCATCAGACCGACCGGGATTCTTGCTCTAGGGGCTTTCTTT. This codes for CAIRPTGILALGAFF.

In its sample, this clone was seen once. The DNA for the CDR3 is TGCGCCAGCAGCCAACCCAGGACAGGGCGGGAGCAGTACTTC. Translation: CASSQPRTGREQYF. This sequence joins TRBV4-1 and TRBJ2-7; 8 nucleotides match TRBD1. After removal of 2 bases from V and 7 bases from J, the junction contained 7 bases not matched to a gene. CDR3 size: 14 residues. CDR1 MGHRA and CDR2 YSYEKL come from the germline V gene.

The chain employs TRBV5-1 and TRBJ2-1; no definite D call. V lost 4 bases and J 8 bases, leaving 10 bases between the germline ends. The CDR3 extends over 12 amino acids. CDR1 SGHRS and CDR2 YFSETQ come from the germline V gene. The CDR3 loop is CASSPSLDEQFF. CDR3 in DNA: TGCGCCAGCAGCCCGAGCCTAGATGAGCAGTTCTTC.